The present entry profiles one T cell receptor (beta chain) with its context. Its antigen remains unidentified. This specimen includes other DNA sequences encoding the same CDR3. Clones were read by immunoSEQ multiplex PCR, and TCRdb kept only the in-frame ones, dropping some. The sample consists of around 2.5 million clones, 93% of them appearing once. Germline lookup yields CDR1 SGHRS and CDR2 YFSETQ. This CDR3 region has 16 residues. The V and J ends lost 4 bases and 0 bases, in that order; junction bases with no gene match: 6. This entry belongs to a study of shared clonotypes between healthy human individuals. Study conclusions and caveats: Among donors, sharing of clonotypes was expected to be affected by sequencing depth.

The sequencing input was naive CD4+ T cells from PBMCs. Subset defined: CD45RA+ positively selected. This receptor was obtained from a man aged 18 to 30 in good health. Some clones in this sample may be carry-over from other donors' samples. This sequence joins TRBV5-1 and TRBJ2-2; 7 bases line up with TRBD1. The CDR3 sequence is CASSPPGTANTGELFF. DNA for the CDR3: TGCGCCAGCAGCCCCCCCGGGACAGCGAACACCGGGGAGCTGTTTTTT.